This TCR beta chain was retrieved from a study of T cell changes during pregnancy in multiple sclerosis. This CDR3 is built from 15 residues. From germline, CDR1 is LNHDA and CDR2 SQIVND (reference sequence). V was pared by 4 bases and J by 1 base, with 5 bases of the junction left unmatched. Repertoires were generated with immunoSEQ multiplex PCR, while TCRdb's copy carries only in-frame clones and drops some. This table holds 95,000 to 100,000 clones, more than 90% found once. This chain uses TRBV19 with TRBJ1-1; 8 nucleotides match TRBD1. The sample was peripheral blood, taken in the second trimester of pregnancy. This clonotype was sampled from a female donor with multiple sclerosis, enrolled in a pregnancy study. CDR3 DNA sequence: TGTGCCAGTAGTACTTGGACAGGGCCGAACACTGAAGCTTTCTTT. Amino acids: CASSTWTGPNTEAFF.